This TCR beta chain was recovered during a study of blood T cell repertoires in COVID-19. Across the study: The study drew acute and convalescent COVID-19 samples from the United States, Italy and Spain. PBMCs, B-cell-depleted T cells, or T cells provided the cDNA or gDNA that made up the material.

As processed by the authors: Estimated nucleated cell counts came from reference gene primer amplification. The method was immunoSEQ multiplex PCR; TCRdb's version includes in-frame clones alone and lacks a portion of them. The D gene and trimming were derived from the DNA, and the V and J assignments and clone size from that table. Of over 65,000 clones listed, about 81% were seen once; the top ten hold around a tenth. This clone came up once. Germline CDR1 is SGHRS and CDR2 is YFSETQ. CDR3 length: 13 amino acids. V shed 4 bases and J shed 0 bases, with 8 bases lying between them. Sample: peripheral blood. The clonotype was recovered from a human donor in a cohort sampled during active COVID-19. The V and J genes are TRBV5-1 and TRBJ2-7, with D uncertain. The CDR3 DNA reads as TGCGCCAGCAGCCTTGGCAGCTCCTACGAGCAGTACTTC. This codes for CASSLGSSYEQYF.